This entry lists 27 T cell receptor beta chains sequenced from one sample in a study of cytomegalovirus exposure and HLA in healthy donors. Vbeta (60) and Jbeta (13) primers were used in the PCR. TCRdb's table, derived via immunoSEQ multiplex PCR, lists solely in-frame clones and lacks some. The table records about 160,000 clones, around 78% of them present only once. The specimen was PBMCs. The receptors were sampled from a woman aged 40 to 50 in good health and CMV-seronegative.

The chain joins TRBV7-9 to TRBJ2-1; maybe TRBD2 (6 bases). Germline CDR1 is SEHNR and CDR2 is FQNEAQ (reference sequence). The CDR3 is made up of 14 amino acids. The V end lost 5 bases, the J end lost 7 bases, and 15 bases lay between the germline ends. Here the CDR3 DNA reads TGTGCCAGCAGCCTAGAGACGGGGAGGAATGAGCAGTTCTTC. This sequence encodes CASSLETGRNEQFF.

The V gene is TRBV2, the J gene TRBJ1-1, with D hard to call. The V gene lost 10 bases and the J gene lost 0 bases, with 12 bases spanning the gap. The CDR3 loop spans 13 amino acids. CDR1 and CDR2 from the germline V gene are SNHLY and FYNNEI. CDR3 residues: CATSFSVNTEAFF. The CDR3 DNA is TGTGCCACCTCCTTTTCCGTGAACACTGAAGCTTTCTTT. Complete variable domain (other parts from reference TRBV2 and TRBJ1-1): EPEVTQTPSHQVTQMGQEVILRCVPISNHLYFYWYRQILGQKVEFLVSFYNNEISEKSEIFDDQFSVERPDGSNFTLKIRSTKLEDSAMYFCATSFSVNTEAFFGQGTRLTVV.

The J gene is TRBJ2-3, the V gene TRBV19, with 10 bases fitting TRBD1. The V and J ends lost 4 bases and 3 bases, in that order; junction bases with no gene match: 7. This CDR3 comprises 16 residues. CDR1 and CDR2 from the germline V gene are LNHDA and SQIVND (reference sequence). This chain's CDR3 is CASSSPDRGVTDTQYF. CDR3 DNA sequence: TGTGCCAGTAGTAGCCCGGACAGGGGGGTAACAGATACGCAGTATTTT.

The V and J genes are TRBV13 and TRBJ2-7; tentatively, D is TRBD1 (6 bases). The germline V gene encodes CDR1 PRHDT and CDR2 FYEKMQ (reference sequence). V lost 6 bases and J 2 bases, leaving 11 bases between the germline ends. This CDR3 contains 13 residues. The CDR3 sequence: CASRPRDTYEQYF. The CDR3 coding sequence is TGTGCCAGCAGACCTCGGGACACCTACGAGCAGTACTTC.

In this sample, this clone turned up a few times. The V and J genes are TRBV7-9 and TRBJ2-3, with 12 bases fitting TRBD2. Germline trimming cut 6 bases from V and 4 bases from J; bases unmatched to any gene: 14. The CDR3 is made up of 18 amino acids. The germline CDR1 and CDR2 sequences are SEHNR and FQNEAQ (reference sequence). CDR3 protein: CASRRWRTSGESADTQYF. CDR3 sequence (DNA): TGTGCCAGCAGACGGTGGCGGACTAGCGGGGAGAGCGCAGATACGCAGTATTTT.

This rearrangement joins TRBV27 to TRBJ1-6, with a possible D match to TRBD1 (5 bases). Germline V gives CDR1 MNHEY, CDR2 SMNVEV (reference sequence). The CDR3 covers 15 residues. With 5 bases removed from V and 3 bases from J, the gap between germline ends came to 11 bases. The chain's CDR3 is CASSPRTSYNSPLHF. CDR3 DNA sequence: TGTGCCAGCAGTCCGCGGACAAGCTATAATTCACCCCTCCACTTT.

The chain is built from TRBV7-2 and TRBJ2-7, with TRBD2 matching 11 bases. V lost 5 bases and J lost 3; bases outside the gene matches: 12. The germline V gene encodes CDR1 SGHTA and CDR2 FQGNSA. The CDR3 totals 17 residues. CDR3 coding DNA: TGTGCCAGCAGCCCAGAAATAGCGGGGGGGTTATACTACGAGCAGTACTTC. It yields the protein CASSPEIAGGLYYEQYF.

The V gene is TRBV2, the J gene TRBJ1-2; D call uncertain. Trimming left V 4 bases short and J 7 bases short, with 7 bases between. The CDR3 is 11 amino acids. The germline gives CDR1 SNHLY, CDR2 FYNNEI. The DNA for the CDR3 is TGTGCCAGCAGTGGACTTGCTGGCTACACCTTC. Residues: CASSGLAGYTF.

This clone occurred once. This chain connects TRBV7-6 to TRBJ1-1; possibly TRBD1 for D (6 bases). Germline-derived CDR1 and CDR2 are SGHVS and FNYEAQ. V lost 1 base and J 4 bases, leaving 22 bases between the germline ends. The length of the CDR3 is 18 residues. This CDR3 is CASSLGGRGSSWGTEAFF. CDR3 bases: TGTGCCAGCAGCTTAGGCGGGAGGGGGAGTAGCTGGGGCACTGAAGCTTTCTTT.

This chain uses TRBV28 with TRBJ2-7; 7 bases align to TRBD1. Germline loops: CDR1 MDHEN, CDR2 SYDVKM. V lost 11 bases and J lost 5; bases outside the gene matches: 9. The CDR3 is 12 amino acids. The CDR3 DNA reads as TGTGCCGGGGGAAATGACAGGGACGAGCAGTACTTC. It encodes CAGGNDRDEQYF.

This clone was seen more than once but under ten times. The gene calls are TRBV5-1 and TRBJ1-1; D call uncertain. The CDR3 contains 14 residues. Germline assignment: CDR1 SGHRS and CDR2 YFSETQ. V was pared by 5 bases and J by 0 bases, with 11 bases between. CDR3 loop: CASSSQPMNTEAFF. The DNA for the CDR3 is TGCGCCAGCAGTTCACAGCCGATGAACACTGAAGCTTTCTTT. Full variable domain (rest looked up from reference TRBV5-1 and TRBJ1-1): KAGVTQTPRYLIKTRGQQVTLSCSPISGHRSVSWYQQTPGQGLQFLFEYFSETQRNKGNFPGRFSGRQFSNSRSEMNVSTLELGDSALYLCASSSQPMNTEAFFGQGTRLTVV.

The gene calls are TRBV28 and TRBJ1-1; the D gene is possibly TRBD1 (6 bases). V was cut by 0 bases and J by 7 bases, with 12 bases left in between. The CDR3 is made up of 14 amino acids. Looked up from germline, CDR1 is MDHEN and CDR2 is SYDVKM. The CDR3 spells CASSLWAGAGEAFF. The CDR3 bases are TGTGCCAGCAGTTTATGGGCAGGGGCAGGTGAAGCTTTCTTT.

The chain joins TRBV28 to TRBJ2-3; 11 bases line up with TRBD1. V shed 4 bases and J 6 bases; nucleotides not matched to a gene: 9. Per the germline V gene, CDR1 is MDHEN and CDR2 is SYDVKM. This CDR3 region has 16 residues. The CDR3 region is CASSSPGQGVGDTQYF. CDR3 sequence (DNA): TGTGCCAGCAGTTCACCGGGACAGGGGGTTGGGGATACGCAGTATTTT.

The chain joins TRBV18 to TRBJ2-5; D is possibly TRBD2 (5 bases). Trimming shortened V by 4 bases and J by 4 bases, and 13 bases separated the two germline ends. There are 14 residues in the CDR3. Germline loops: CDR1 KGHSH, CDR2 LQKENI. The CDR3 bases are TGTGCCAGCTCACGCGGGCTTACCATAGAGACCCAGTACTTC. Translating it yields CASSRGLTIETQYF.

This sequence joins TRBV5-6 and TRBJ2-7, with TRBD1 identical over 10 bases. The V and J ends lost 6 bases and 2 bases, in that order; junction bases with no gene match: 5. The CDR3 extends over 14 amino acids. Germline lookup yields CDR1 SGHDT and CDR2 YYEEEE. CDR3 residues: CASTFGQGAYEQYF. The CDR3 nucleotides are TGTGCCAGCACCTTCGGACAGGGGGCCTACGAGCAGTACTTC.

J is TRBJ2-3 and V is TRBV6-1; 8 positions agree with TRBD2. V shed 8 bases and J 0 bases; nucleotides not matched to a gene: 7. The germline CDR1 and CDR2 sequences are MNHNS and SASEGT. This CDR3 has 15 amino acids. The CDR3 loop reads CASGTGGESTDTQYF. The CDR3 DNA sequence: TGTGCCAGCGGGACGGGGGGGGAAAGCACAGATACGCAGTATTTT.

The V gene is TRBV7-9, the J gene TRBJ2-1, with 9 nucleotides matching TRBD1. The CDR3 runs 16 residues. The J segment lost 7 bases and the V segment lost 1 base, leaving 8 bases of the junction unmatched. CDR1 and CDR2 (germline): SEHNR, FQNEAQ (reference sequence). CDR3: CASSLGGDREGNEQFF. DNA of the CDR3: TGTGCCAGCAGCTTAGGGGGGGACAGGGAGGGAAATGAGCAGTTCTTC. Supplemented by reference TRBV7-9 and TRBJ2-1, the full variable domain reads DTGVSQNPRHKITKRGQNVTFRCDPISEHNRLYWYRQTLGQGPEFLTYFQNEAQLEKSRLLSDRFSAERPKGSFSTLEIQRTEQGDSAMYLCASSLGGDREGNEQFFGPGTRLTVL.

The DNA of the CDR3 is TGTGCCAGCAGCGGTGACAGGGATACGGCTGAAGCTTTCTTT. It translates to CASSGDRDTAEAFF. V and J are TRBV5-4 and TRBJ1-1, with 7 bases identical to TRBD1. Germline-derived CDR1 and CDR2 are SGHNT and YYREEE (reference sequence). The CDR3 has 14 amino acids. J gave up 6 bases and V 4 bases, and 9 bases lay outside the gene matches.

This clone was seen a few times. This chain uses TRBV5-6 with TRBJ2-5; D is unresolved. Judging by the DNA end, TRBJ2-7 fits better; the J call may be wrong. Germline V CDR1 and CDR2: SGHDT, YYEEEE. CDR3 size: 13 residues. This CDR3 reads CASSLATTYEQYF. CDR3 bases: TGTGCCAGCAGCTTGGCCACCACCTACGAGCAGTACTTC.

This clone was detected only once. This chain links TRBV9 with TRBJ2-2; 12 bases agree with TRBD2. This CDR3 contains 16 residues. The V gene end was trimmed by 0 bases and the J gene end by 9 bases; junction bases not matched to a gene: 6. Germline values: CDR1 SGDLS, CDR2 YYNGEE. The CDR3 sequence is CASSVDLAGGLRELFF. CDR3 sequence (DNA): TGTGCCAGCAGCGTAGATCTAGCGGGGGGGCTGCGGGAGCTGTTTTTT.

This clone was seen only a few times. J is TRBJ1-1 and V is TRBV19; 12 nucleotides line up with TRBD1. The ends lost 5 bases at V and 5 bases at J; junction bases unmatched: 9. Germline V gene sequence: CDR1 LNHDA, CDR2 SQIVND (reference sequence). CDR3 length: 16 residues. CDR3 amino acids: CASSLRDRGLGTEAFF. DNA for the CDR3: TGTGCCAGTAGTCTGAGGGACAGGGGGCTAGGAACTGAAGCTTTCTTT. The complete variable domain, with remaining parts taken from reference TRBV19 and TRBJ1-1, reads DGGITQSPKYLFRKEGQNVTLSCEQNLNHDAMYWYRQDPGQGLRLIYYSQIVNDFQKGDIAEGYSVSREKKESFPLTVTSAQKNPTAFYLCASSLRDRGLGTEAFFGQGTRLTVV.

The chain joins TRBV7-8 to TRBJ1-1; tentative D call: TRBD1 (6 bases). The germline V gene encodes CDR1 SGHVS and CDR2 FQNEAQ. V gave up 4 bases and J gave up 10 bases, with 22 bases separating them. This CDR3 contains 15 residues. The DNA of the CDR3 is TGTGCCAGCAGCTCGTTCAACAGGGACCACCTTCCAGCTTTCTTT. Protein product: CASSSFNRDHLPAFF.

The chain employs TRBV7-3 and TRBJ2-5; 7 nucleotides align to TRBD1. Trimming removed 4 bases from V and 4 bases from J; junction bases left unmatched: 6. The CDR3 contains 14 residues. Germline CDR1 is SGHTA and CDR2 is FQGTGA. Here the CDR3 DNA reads TGTGCCAGCAGCTCCCGACAGGGTCGAGAGACCCAGTACTTC. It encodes CASSSRQGRETQYF.

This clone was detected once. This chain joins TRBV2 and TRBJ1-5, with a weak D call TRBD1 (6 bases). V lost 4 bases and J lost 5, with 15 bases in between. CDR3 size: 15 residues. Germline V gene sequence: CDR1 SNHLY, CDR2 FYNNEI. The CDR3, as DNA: TGTGCCAGCAGTGGCAGACAGGAACGGTATCAGCCCCAGCATTTT. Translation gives CASSGRQERYQPQHF.

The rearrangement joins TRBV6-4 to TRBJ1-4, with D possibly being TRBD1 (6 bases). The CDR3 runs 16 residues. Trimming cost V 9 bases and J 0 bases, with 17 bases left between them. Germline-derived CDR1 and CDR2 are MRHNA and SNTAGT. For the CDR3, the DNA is TGTGCCAGACTACAGGGTGGCCCTGCAACTAATGAAAAACTGTTTTTT. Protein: CARLQGGPATNEKLFF.

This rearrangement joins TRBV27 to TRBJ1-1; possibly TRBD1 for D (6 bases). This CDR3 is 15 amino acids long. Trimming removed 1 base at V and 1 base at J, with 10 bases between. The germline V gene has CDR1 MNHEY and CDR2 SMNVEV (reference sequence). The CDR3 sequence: CASSLFPDRNTEAFF. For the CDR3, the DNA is TGTGCCAGCAGTTTATTCCCGGACAGGAACACTGAAGCTTTCTTT.

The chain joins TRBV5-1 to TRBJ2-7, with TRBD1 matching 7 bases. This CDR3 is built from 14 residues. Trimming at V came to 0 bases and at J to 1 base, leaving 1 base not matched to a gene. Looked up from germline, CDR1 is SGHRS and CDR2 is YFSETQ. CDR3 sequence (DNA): TGCGCCAGCAGCTTGGTGACAGGGTCCTACGAGCAGTACTTC. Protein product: CASSLVTGSYEQYF.